These T cell receptor beta chains were read from a single sample in a study of shared clonotypes between healthy human individuals. Only in-frame clones appear in the TCRdb table, and some are missing; sequencing was by immunoSEQ multiplex PCR. This sample carries about 2.4 million clones, approximately 93% of them seen once, and the ten largest clones take 0.36%. The sequenced material came from naive CD4+ T cells from PBMCs. All receptors come from a man between 18 and 29 years old in good health. Some clones in this sample may be carry-over from other donors' samples. Both conserved end residues are part of each CDR3. D genes are given only for firm matches. Clone size is given for some rows only: seen once, a few or many times, or a class if the clone is expanded.

d_gene,abundance,v_gene,j_gene,CDR3nt,CDR3aa
TRBD2,-,TRBV7-3,TRBJ2-1,TGTGCCAGCAGCTTACTAGCGGGAGGGCCGAGGTACAATGAGCAGTTCTTC,CASSLLAGGPRYNEQFF
TRBD2,-,TRBV11-3,TRBJ2-1,TGTGCCAGCTCCCTGGGACTAGCGTTTGAGCAGTTCTTC,CASSLGLAFEQFF
-,-,TRBV25-1,TRBJ1-1,TGTGCCAGCGCTAGGTTGGCGGGGGACAACACTGAAGCTTTCTTT,CASARLAGDNTEAFF
-,-,TRBV10-1,TRBJ1-6,TGCGCCAGCAGTGCCGGGGCTCATAATTCACCCCTCCACTTT,CASSAGAHNSPLHF
-,-,TRBV6-1,TRBJ1-2,TGTGCCAGCAGTGAACGTATCGGGCAGGGTAAGGTGGTGGATGGCTACACCTTC,CASSERIGQGKVVDGYTF
-,-,TRBV9,TRBJ2-7,TGTGCCAGCAGCGTAAGGGGATCGGACGAGCAGTACTTC,CASSVRGSDEQYF
-,-,TRBV5-4,TRBJ2-5,TGTGCCAGCAGCTTCGGGAAGTTATCAGAGACCCAGTACTTC,CASSFGKLSETQYF
-,-,TRBV15,TRBJ1-2,-,CATSRDSGQGDGYTF
-,-,TRBV7-8,TRBJ2-5,TGTGCCAGCAGCTTAGAACAGCTACAGACCCAGTACTTC,CASSLEQLQTQYF
-,-,TRBV6-4,TRBJ2-3,TGTGCCAGCCTATATGGGGCGGACTACACAGATACGCAGTATTTT,CASLYGADYTDTQYF
-,-,TRBV30,TRBJ2-3,TGTGCCTGGAGTAGGTGGGAATCGCAGTATTTT,CAWSRWESQYF
TRBD1,-,TRBV7-2,TRBJ2-2,TGTGCCAGCAGCCCACGTTGGACAGGGAACACCGGGGAGCTGTTTTTT,CASSPRWTGNTGELFF
-,-,TRBV28,TRBJ1-3,TGTGCCAGCACAACGCCCAGGGAAGGAGGAAACACCATATATTTT,CASTTPREGGNTIYF
-,few,TRBV28,TRBJ1-1,TGTGCCAGCGCTCTTGGAGGCGGGAACACTGAAGCTTTCTTT,CASALGGGNTEAFF
TRBD1,-,TRBV7-2,TRBJ2-3,TGTGCCAGCACCTGGACAGGGGGGACCACAGATACGCAGTATTTT,CASTWTGGTTDTQYF
-,-,TRBV7-8,TRBJ2-7,TGTGCCAGCAGCTCAACTAGCCGTCTCTCCGGGGAGCAGTACTTC,CASSSTSRLSGEQYF
-,once,TRBV28,TRBJ2-1,TGTGCCAGCAGTTTATTAACTGGACGCAATGAGCAGTTCTTC,CASSLLTGRNEQFF
-,-,TRBV6-1,TRBJ1-5,TGTGCCAGCAGTGAACGTCAGGGATATAGCAATCAGCCCCAGCATTTT,CASSERQGYSNQPQHF
-,-,TRBV2,TRBJ2-7,TGTGCCAGCAGAACACTCAACAGGGTTCCCGAGCAGTACTTC,CASRTLNRVPEQYF
-,-,TRBV28,TRBJ2-1,TGTGCCAGCAGTTTCAGGGTATTCGATGAGCAGTTCTTC,CASSFRVFDEQFF
TRBD1,-,TRBV7-6,TRBJ1-3,TGTGCCAGCAGACCGACAGGGATGAGTGGAAACACCATATATTTT,CASRPTGMSGNTIYF
TRBD1,-,TRBV28,TRBJ1-4,TGTGCCAGCAGTTTAACGACAGGGACCTTCTTTAATGAAAAACTGTTTTTT,CASSLTTGTFFNEKLFF
-,-,TRBV19,TRBJ2-1,TGTGCCAGTAGTGTGGGGACGCCGGCGTACAATGAGCAGTTCTTC,CASSVGTPAYNEQFF
TRBD2,-,TRBV7-9,TRBJ2-1,TGTGCCAGCAGCTTCGCGCGGGAGTGGGAGCAGTTCTTC,CASSFAREWEQFF
-,once,TRBV6-6,TRBJ1-4,TGTGCCAGCAGTGCTGCAGGGGCAGCTAATGAAAAACTGTTTTTT,CASSAAGAANEKLFF
-,-,TRBV9,TRBJ1-1,TGTGCCAGCAGTCGGTTGGTCTCGGCCACTGAAGCTTTCTTT,CASSRLVSATEAFF
TRBD2,-,TRBV11-3,TRBJ2-1,TGTGCCAGCAGCAACCGGGCCGGCAGGGGACTAGCGCCAAACAATGAGCAGTTCTTC,CASSNRAGRGLAPNNEQFF
-,-,TRBV2,TRBJ1-1,TGTGCCAGCAGTGATAGTGGGGGGCGAGGGGCTGAAGCTTTCTTT,CASSDSGGRGAEAFF
-,-,TRBV7-2,TRBJ2-2,TGTGCCAGCAGCCCCCGTCGGACAACGAACACCGGGGAGCTGTTTTTT,CASSPRRTTNTGELFF
-,-,TRBV10-3,TRBJ2-3,TGTGCCATCAGTGAGGGGAACGCGTGGGTTACGCAGTATTTT,CAISEGNAWVTQYF
-,-,TRBV15,TRBJ2-1,TGTGCCACCAGCAGAAATCCCAATGAGCAGTTCTTC,CATSRNPNEQFF
TRBD1,-,TRBV10-3,TRBJ1-1,TGTGCCATCAGTCCCCATGGGGGACAGGGGGCTGAAGCTTTCTTT,CAISPHGGQGAEAFF
-,-,TRBV28,TRBJ1-1,TGTGCCAGTGGGGGCGTTTTCCCTGAAGCTTTCTTT,CASGGVFPEAFF
TRBD1,once,TRBV6-1,TRBJ2-7,TGTGCCAGCAGTGTCGGCCGGACAGGATTTACGCACGAGCAGTACTTC,CASSVGRTGFTHEQYF
TRBD2,once,TRBV28,TRBJ2-7,TGTGCCAGCAGTCCCTCGGGGGGACTTCCCTACGAGCAGTACTTC,CASSPSGGLPYEQYF
TRBD2,-,TRBV7-2,TRBJ2-1,TGTGCCAGCAGCTTAGTATTCTTAGCGGGAGGGCCTTATGAGCAGTTCTTC,CASSLVFLAGGPYEQFF
-,-,TRBV5-1,TRBJ1-2,TGCGCCAGCAGAGCCGAGGGATTAGGGGGCTACACCTTC,CASRAEGLGGYTF
TRBD1,-,TRBV19,TRBJ2-1,TGTGCCAGTAGTATAGTTGACAGGGTGCATGAGCAGTTCTTC,CASSIVDRVHEQFF
TRBD2,once,TRBV30,TRBJ2-5,TGTGCCTGGAGTGGCCTGAGACTAGCGGGACTCCAAGAGACCCAGTACTTC,CAWSGLRLAGLQETQYF
-,few,TRBV20-1,TRBJ1-1,TGCAGTGCTCCGGCACACACTGAAGCTTTCTTT,CSAPAHTEAFF
-,few,TRBV29-1,TRBJ1-1,TGCAGCGTTGATAGACAGGCGAACACTGAAGCTTTCTTT,CSVDRQANTEAFF